The 26 T cell receptor beta chains in this list originate from one sample, sequenced in a study of control samples from healthy donors and cancer patients. TCRdb's copy holds only in-frame clones and misses some; the assay was immunoSEQ multiplex PCR. Here the sample spans 120,000 to 150,000 clones, 75% to 90% being singletons. Sequencing was carried out using blood. The source is a man younger than 40 in good health.

This chain's CDR3 is CASSEGQGALEQYF. DNA for the CDR3: TGTGCCAGCAGCGAGGGACAGGGGGCCCTCGAGCAGTACTTC. V is TRBV7-2 and J is TRBJ2-7; TRBD1 matches 12 bases. The CDR3 is 14 residues long. Per the germline V gene, CDR1 is SGHTA and CDR2 is FQGNSA. Trimming took 5 bases from V and 6 from J; bases not matched to a gene: 5. Complete variable domain (other parts from reference TRBV7-2 and TRBJ2-7): GAGVSQSPSNKVTEKGKDVELRCDPISGHTALYWYRQSLGQGLEFLIYFQGNSAPDKSGLPSDRFSAERTGGSVSTLTIQRTQQEDSAVYLCASSEGQGALEQYFGPGTRLTVT.

The J gene is TRBJ2-1, the V gene TRBV15, with 14 bases aligning to TRBD2. Germline V gives CDR1 LNHNV, CDR2 YYDKDF (reference sequence). Trimming cost V 4 bases and J 6 bases; bases outside gene matches: 2. The CDR3 contains 15 residues. The CDR3 DNA reads TGTGCCACCAGCACGGGACTAGCGGGAGTCAATGAGCAGTTCTTC. Encoded protein: CATSTGLAGVNEQFF.

The chain couples TRBV4-1 to TRBJ2-5, with unresolved D. Trimming left V 1 base short and J 4 bases short, with 7 bases between. The CDR3 is 13 residues long. CDR1 is MGHRA and CDR2 is YSYEKL in the germline V gene. The CDR3 loop reads CASSQGNRETQYF. The CDR3, as DNA: TGCGCCAGCAGCCAAGGAAATCGAGAGACCCAGTACTTC.

This rearrangement joins TRBV14 to TRBJ1-1, with D uncertain. This CDR3 has 11 residues. CDR1 is SGHDN, CDR2 FVKESK, per germline. Trimming removed 2 bases at V and 7 bases at J, with 5 bases between. The DNA of the CDR3 is TGTGCCAGCAGCCAAAAAGGTGAAGCTTTCTTT. This gives the protein CASSQKGEAFF. Variable domain in full (rest from reference TRBV14 and TRBJ1-1): EAGVTQFPSHSVIEKGQTVTLRCDPISGHDNLYWYRRVMGKEIKFLLHFVKESKQDESGMPNNRFLAERTGGTYSTLKVQPAELEDSGVYFCASSQKGEAFFGQGTRLTVV.

J is TRBJ1-1 and V is TRBV7-2; D is uncertain. This CDR3 is 14 amino acids long. The V end was cut by 0 bases, the J end by 2 bases, with 7 bases between. Germline CDR1 and CDR2: SGHTA and FQGNSA. Here the CDR3 reads CASSLAHGNTEAFF. In nucleotides, the CDR3 is TGTGCCAGCAGCTTAGCGCACGGCAACACTGAAGCTTTCTTT.

This clone was seen just once. The rearrangement links TRBV5-4 to TRBJ2-7; TRBD1 matches 8 bases. V dropped 4 bases and J dropped 0; count of bases not matched to a gene: 6. The CDR3 has 15 amino acids. Germline CDR1 reads SGHNT; CDR2 reads YYREEE (reference sequence). In nucleotides, the CDR3 is TGTGCCAGCAGCGCAGGGACAGGCCACTCCTACGAGCAGTACTTC. It encodes CASSAGTGHSYEQYF.

This chain joins TRBV6-5 and TRBJ1-2; 10 bases are shared with TRBD1. Per the germline V gene, CDR1 is MNHEY and CDR2 is SVGAGI. This CDR3 contains 15 residues. V was clipped by 2 bases and J by 1 base; unmatched bases: 1. CDR3 loop: CASSYRDRGNYGYTF. In DNA form, the CDR3 reads TGTGCCAGCAGTTACCGGGACAGGGGTAACTATGGCTACACCTTC.

J is TRBJ1-5 and V is TRBV4-2; D perhaps matches TRBD1 (5 bases). Germline V gene sequence: CDR1 LGHNA, CDR2 YNFKEQ. The CDR3 runs to 15 residues. Between the trimmed V and J ends, which lost 2 bases and 4 bases, there was a span of 12 bases. The CDR3 region is CASSQFSGINQPQHF. The CDR3 nucleotides read TGTGCCAGCAGCCAATTTTCAGGGATAAATCAGCCCCAGCATTTT.

The V and J genes are TRBV7-3 and TRBJ2-5; 7 bases align to TRBD2. The trim removed 5 bases at V and 7 bases at J, leaving 10 bases unmatched. Germline V CDR1 and CDR2: SGHTA, FQGTGA. The length of the CDR3 is 14 residues. CDR3 region: CASSHSGTTMTQYF. DNA for the CDR3: TGTGCCAGCAGCCACTCCGGGACTACTATGACCCAGTACTTC. Looking up the rest from reference TRBV7-3 and TRBJ2-5 gives the full variable domain: GAGVSQTPSNKVTEKGKYVELRCDPISGHTALYWYRQSLGQGPEFLIYFQGTGAADDSGLPNDRFFAVRPEGSVSTLKIQRTERGDSAVYLCASSHSGTTMTQYFGPGTRLLVL.

This clone showed up just once. The V call is TRBV6-6, the J call TRBJ2-7; 7 nucleotides match TRBD1. Unmatched junction bases numbered 9, after V lost 4 bases and J lost 6 bases. The CDR3 runs 14 residues. Looked up from germline, CDR1 is MNHNY and CDR2 is SVGAGI (reference sequence). CDR3 bases: TGTGCCAGCAGTTTATCCGGGACAGCCCTCGAGCAGTACTTC. It translates to CASSLSGTALEQYF.

The V gene is TRBV19, the J gene TRBJ2-5; D is uncertain. This CDR3 has 13 amino acids. Germline V gives CDR1 LNHDA, CDR2 SQIVND (reference sequence). The V end lost 7 bases, the J end lost 5 bases, and 14 bases lay between the germline ends. CDR3 loop: CASKPTLLETQYF. Here the CDR3 DNA reads TGTGCCAGTAAACCGACACTCTTGGAGACCCAGTACTTC. Full variable domain (missing parts from reference TRBV19 and TRBJ2-5): DGGITQSPKYLFRKEGQNVTLSCEQNLNHDAMYWYRQDPGQGLRLIYYSQIVNDFQKGDIAEGYSVSREKKESFPLTVTSAQKNPTAFYLCASKPTLLETQYFGPGTRLLVL.

This chain uses TRBV7-3 with TRBJ2-7; D is perhaps TRBD2 (5 bases). The V gene lost 6 bases and the J gene lost 3 bases, with 15 bases spanning the gap. Germline V gene sequence: CDR1 SGHTA, CDR2 FQGTGA. The length of the CDR3 is 14 residues. The CDR3 sequence is CASRAGPAGYEQYF. The CDR3, as DNA: TGTGCCAGCAGGGCCGGTCCGGCGGGCTACGAGCAGTACTTC.

This clone was counted a single time. This rearrangement joins TRBV9 to TRBJ2-1, with D perhaps given as TRBD1 or TRBD2 (5 bases each). The CDR3 contains 12 residues. V lost 8 bases and J 7 bases, leaving 13 bases between the germline ends. Germline-derived CDR1 and CDR2 are SGDLS and YYNGEE. CDR3 DNA sequence: TGTGCCAGTGGGGGAACTAGAAATGAGCAGTTCTTC. Translation gives CASGGTRNEQFF.

This sequence joins TRBV27 and TRBJ1-6, with 7 bases fitting TRBD1. V dropped 4 bases and J dropped 7; count of bases not matched to a gene: 4. This CDR3 is 14 amino acids long. The germline V gene has CDR1 MNHEY and CDR2 SMNVEV (reference sequence). This CDR3 reads CASSSDRENSPLHF. CDR3 nucleotides: TGTGCCAGCAGTTCAGACAGGGAGAATTCACCCCTCCACTTT.

V is TRBV19 and J is TRBJ1-3; D unresolved. Trimming stripped 3 bases from V and 4 bases from J, with 4 bases between. This CDR3 has 12 residues. CDR1 and CDR2 (germline): LNHDA, SQIVND (reference sequence). Here the CDR3 DNA reads TGTGCCAGTAGTATGCCCGGAAACACCATATATTTT. Residues: CASSMPGNTIYF.

The gene calls are TRBV29-1 and TRBJ2-7; 11 bases map to TRBD2. This CDR3 is 14 amino acids long. V lost 5 bases, J lost 0 bases, and 3 bases stayed unmatched. The V gene's germline CDR1 is SQVTM and CDR2 ANQGSEA. CDR3 sequence (DNA): TGCAGCGTTCAGACTAGCGGGAACTCCTACGAGCAGTACTTC. Protein: CSVQTSGNSYEQYF.

The rearrangement uses TRBV28 and TRBJ1-4; D gene unclear. Trimming took off 2 bases at V and 14 bases at J, with 12 bases between the two ends. Germline CDR1 is MDHEN and CDR2 is SYDVKM. CDR3 length: 12 residues. The CDR3 DNA reads TGTGCCAGCAGTTTACGCCAAAGTTCTCTGTTTTTT. This gives the protein CASSLRQSSLFF.

This sequence joins TRBV3-1 (or the pseudogene TRBV3-2) and TRBJ2-4, with 7 bases aligning to TRBD1. CDR1 is LGHDT, CDR2 YNNKEL, per germline (reference sequence). The CDR3 loop spans 17 amino acids. J lost 1 base, V lost 5 bases, and 11 bases had no gene match. The CDR3 bases are TGTGCCAGCAGCTCCTTCCGAGGGGGCATCGCCAAAAACATTCAGTACTTC. Translating gives CASSSFRGGIAKNIQYF.

The chain recombines TRBV2 with TRBJ1-1; the D is unclear. The V gene's germline CDR1 is SNHLY and CDR2 FYNNEI. With 1 base removed from V and 3 bases from J, the gap between germline ends came to 3 bases. CDR3 length equals 12 residues. The CDR3 nucleotides read TGTGCCAGCAGTGAAGTCGACACTGAAGCTTTCTTT. Residues: CASSEVDTEAFF.

This chain uses TRBV6-6 with TRBJ1-1; D ambiguous. CDR1 is MNHNY and CDR2 is SVGAGI in the germline V gene (reference sequence). This CDR3 is built from 14 residues. The ends were cut back, 4 bases at V and 2 bases at J, with 11 bases in the middle. The CDR3, as DNA: TGTGCCAGCAGTTCGTCCGGACCTAACACTGAAGCTTTCTTT. Its translation: CASSSSGPNTEAFF.

V gene TRBV7-3 combines with J gene TRBJ2-7; 8 positions match TRBD1. Per germline, CDR1 SGHTA and CDR2 FQGTGA. Germline trimming cut 5 bases from V and 4 bases from J; bases unmatched to any gene: 7. The CDR3 totals 14 residues. This chain's CDR3 is CASSKGQGGYEQYF. In nucleotides, the CDR3 is TGTGCCAGCAGCAAAGGACAGGGAGGATACGAGCAGTACTTC.

CDR3 bases: TGTGCCAGCAGCAAAGCGCGAGGTCCGACAGGGGGCTGTCATCAGCCCCAGCATTTT. This encodes CASSKARGPTGGCHQPQHF. This rearrangement joins TRBV21-1 to TRBJ1-5; the table assigns TRBD1, which was not confirmed against the DNA. TRBV21-1 is annotated as a pseudogene. The CDR3 length is 19 residues.

This chain uses TRBV21-1 with TRBJ1-6; the DNA was not used to check the table's D call, TRBD1. TRBV21-1 constitutes a pseudogene. The CDR3 totals 17 residues. The CDR3 is CASSTSRQSSYNSPLHF. Written as DNA, the CDR3 is TGTGCCAGCAGCACAAGCAGACAGAGCTCCTATAATTCACCCCTCCACTTT.

The chain uses TRBV5-4 and TRBJ2-7; D perhaps matches TRBD2 (6 bases). Deletions cut 0 bases from V and 5 bases from J, with 18 bases between. CDR1 is SGHNT, CDR2 YYREEE, per germline (reference sequence). The CDR3 length is 16 residues. The DNA of the CDR3 is TGTGCCAGCAGCTTGGGGAGGGCCCGGGAAATCGACGAGCAGTACTTC. This sequence encodes CASSLGRAREIDEQYF.

This clone was recorded many times. This sequence joins TRBV7-3 and TRBJ1-6; possibly TRBD1 for D (5 bases). This CDR3 region has 13 residues. V lost 5 bases to trimming and J lost 9 bases, with 11 bases between them. The germline V gene encodes CDR1 SGHTA and CDR2 FQGTGA. CDR3: CASSAAGISPLHF. In DNA, the CDR3 is TGTGCCAGCAGCGCCGCAGGGATTTCACCCCTCCACTTT. Drawing the rest from reference TRBV7-3 and TRBJ1-6, the complete variable domain is GAGVSQTPSNKVTEKGKYVELRCDPISGHTALYWYRQSLGQGPEFLIYFQGTGAADDSGLPNDRFFAVRPEGSVSTLKIQRTERGDSAVYLCASSAAGISPLHFGNGTRLTVT.

The chain carries TRBV7-9 and TRBJ1-2, with 9 bases aligning to TRBD1. This CDR3 has 14 residues. Looked up from germline, CDR1 is SEHNR and CDR2 is FQNEAQ (reference sequence). V was clipped by 7 bases and J by 6 bases; unmatched bases: 9. CDR3 region: CASTTLTGGNGYTF. CDR3 coding DNA: TGTGCCAGCACCACCCTGACAGGGGGAAATGGCTACACCTTC.